This T cell receptor (beta chain) was sequenced during a study of cytomegalovirus exposure and HLA in healthy donors. Primers included in the PCR were 60 Vbeta and 13 Jbeta primers. Clones were read by immunoSEQ multiplex PCR, and TCRdb kept only the in-frame ones, dropping some. Its listing shows about 200,000 clones. This TCR derives from a girl aged 2 to 10 in good health and CMV-seropositive. Material for sequencing was PBMCs.

This CDR3 reads CASSYSRLNNEQFF. CDR3 coding DNA: TGTGCCAGCAGTTACTCGAGGCTCAACAATGAGCAGTTCTTC. V and J are TRBV6-5 and TRBJ2-1; no definite D call. Deletions cut 0 bases from V and 5 bases from J, with 8 bases between. There are 14 residues in the CDR3. Per germline, CDR1 MNHEY and CDR2 SVGAGI.